This TCR beta chain stems from a study of human T cells and chemical hapten exposure. Study context: Sensitization involved placing 2% DPC onto an approximately 2 cm by approximately 2 cm region of upper inner arm skin.

TCRdb re-called the RACE reads through MiXCR, storing one row per CDR3 protein. Of some 330,000 distinct CDR3 sequences in the sample, around 5.5% were seen once. On this clonotype: Its specificity is unknown.

Time point of the sample: pre-sensitization, week 0. As to treatment: therapeutic diphenylcyclopropenone sensitization with weekly scalp DPC. The CDR3 is made up of 14 amino acids. The germline CDR1 and CDR2 sequences are SNHLY and FYNNEI. Trimming left V 6 bases short and J 0 bases short, with 11 bases between. General study points: Patch test score tracked positively with PT1 expanded TCR counts.

V and J are TRBV2 and TRBJ1-1; the D is unclear. The sequence derives from a woman under 30 with alopecia areata. Some clones in this sample may be carry-over from other donors' samples. The specimen comprised whole blood, sampled in connection with sensitization to the hapten diphenylcyclopropenone (DPC). The CDR3 sequence: CASSAQRMNTEAFF. The CDR3 DNA reads as TGTGCCAGCAGCGCACAGAGGATGAACACTGAAGCTTTCTTT.